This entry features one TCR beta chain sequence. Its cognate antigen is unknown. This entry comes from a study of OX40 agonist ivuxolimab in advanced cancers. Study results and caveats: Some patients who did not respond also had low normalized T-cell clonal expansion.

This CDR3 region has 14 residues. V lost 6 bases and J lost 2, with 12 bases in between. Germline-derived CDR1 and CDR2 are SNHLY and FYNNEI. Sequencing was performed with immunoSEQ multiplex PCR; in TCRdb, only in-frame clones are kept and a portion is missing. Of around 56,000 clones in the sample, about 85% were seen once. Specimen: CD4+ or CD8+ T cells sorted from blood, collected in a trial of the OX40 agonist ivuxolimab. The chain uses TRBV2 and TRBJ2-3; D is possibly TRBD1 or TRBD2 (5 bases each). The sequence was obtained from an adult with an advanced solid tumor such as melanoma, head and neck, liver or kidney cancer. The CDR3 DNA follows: TGTGCCAGCAGCGAGGGACCAAACACAGATACGCAGTATTTT. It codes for CASSEGPNTDTQYF.